This TCR beta chain was captured in a study of blood T cells in healthy people across ages (dated by TCRdb to the mid-2010s). Regarding the study in general: In model experiments, roughly one uniquely barcoded TCR beta cDNA molecule per two T cells was captured by template switching. The study measured age-related changes in TCR beta repertoire diversity using deep sequencing normalized with unique cDNA molecular identifiers. Four age groups were formed from the donors: young (average approximately 15 years), middle-aged (approximately 42), aged (approximately 60) and long-lived (less than 85). For two donors (one aged 18 to 30 and one aged 80 or older), the study analyzed two additional independent replicas of 1 million unique cDNA reads from the same blood draw. Broad study findings and their caveats: Compared with the aged group, the long-lived group had more naive CD4+ T cells, fewer expanded clones and increased TCR diversity, a pattern suggesting age selection. Because donor CMV infection status was unknown, age-related changes in expanded clonotypes were potentially confounded. As age increased, observed TCR beta diversity per million T cells dropped in a roughly linear way, and a significant reduction was already evident by age approximately 40. Estimates of total diversity based on one million sequenced T cells were regarded as lower bounds and as underestimates. Since profiling was done on bulk unsorted PBMCs, naive and antigen-experienced compartments could not be conclusively compared. There was a strong correlation between observed TCR beta diversity and the percentage of naive T cells measured by flow cytometry.

Libraries came from 5' RACE. Instrument used: Illumina HiSeq 2500. The second PCR ran for roughly 7 to 12 cycles and used a J-beta primer mix along with a sample-barcoded 5' primer. Each TCR beta cDNA molecule received a unique molecular identifier from a template-switch 5' adaptor carrying 12 random nucleotides. At least 2.5 million CDR3-containing paired-end reads were obtained from each sample. All of the RNA was converted into first-strand cDNA using the Mint cDNA synthesis kit, with a TRBC-specific oligonucleotide serving as the primer. After uracil-DNA glycosylase treatment, a first 18-cycle PCR used universal primers M1SS and BC2_uni_R on all cDNA. The authors processed their data as follows. For normalization, 1 million high-quality reads were randomly selected from each sample, with every read carrying a distinct molecular identifier. Reads sharing molecular identifiers were discarded rather than binned into consensus sequences. MiTCR, run with a Q25 quality threshold and the strictest error-elimination algorithm, handled CDR3 identification, clonotype clustering and error correction. A nonparametric unseen species model with Euler transformation was used to estimate a lower bound on total TCR beta diversity. In-frame beta chains were kept once TCRdb had trimmed the public reads at Q25 with fastp and called clones with MiXCR. One record per CDR3 amino acid sequence lists the most common genes and DNA. The V and J calls come from TCRdb's annotation, not from the publication. This sample holds about 720,000 distinct CDR3 sequences; roughly 25% were observed only once. The top ten clones comprise 3.7% of the sample.

The germline V and J ends show losses of 1 base and 7 bases respectively, and no gene match explains 5 bases of the junction. CDR1 is given as MGHRA and CDR2 as YSYEKL, both from the germline V gene. From the cysteine up to the phenylalanine, the CDR3 has a length of 15 residues. Only the CDR3 DNA is retained, 45 bases long and in frame from the first base. Systemically healthy Caucasian individuals from Russia, some 36 in total and aged about 6 to 95 years, were included as donors. Ten milliliters of peripheral blood were drawn from each donor into EDTA-treated Vacutainer tubes. Ficoll-Paque density-gradient centrifugation was used to isolate PBMCs, with at least 6.5 million obtained per sample. Total RNA, at least 5 micrograms per sample, was extracted from PBMCs with Trizol reagent. The percentages of naive CD45RAhigh/CD27high T cells were determined by flow cytometry on a PBMC aliquot from every donor.

This clonotype was picked up a small number of times. Its antigen is not yet known. Base qualities are not at hand, and no much larger clone is one base apart. These sequences were also reported in another study, on T cells of mothers and their children. The second paper states: Nine systemically healthy Caucasian individuals, comprising three mothers and their six children, were included as donors. cDNA synthesis consumed the entire amount of extracted RNA, loaded at around 1.5 ug RNA in each 15 ul reaction. Sample barcodes and 2-4 random nucleotides were added via the M1S primer in the second PCR. Each mother yielded over 9 million TCR beta CDR3 reads and each child some 3 million reads. Thymic selection shapes the output of TCR recombination in a similar way in related and unrelated pairs, and inherited differences have a minor effect. Related mother-child pairs always showed normalized repertoire overlap that was slightly higher than in unrelated mother-child pairs, though the difference was never significant. No persistent microchimeric T cell clones were detected, at a sensitivity of around 97 clones per million clonotypes. To look for features that set related mother-child pairs apart from unrelated individuals, the researchers ran deep NGS to compare the TCR beta repertoires of mothers and children. The mean age was roughly 36 +/- 4 years for the mothers and around 11 +/- 4 years for the children. After adapter ligation was performed with NEBNext reagents, the libraries were sequenced on an Illumina HiSeq 2000 with 100+100 nt paired-end reads. Mother and child libraries were prepared a month apart and sequenced in separate runs to prevent cross-contamination. Each donor had between roughly 450,000 and 2,300,000 distinct TCR beta clonotypes identified. Naive TCR beta clonotypes were estimated from low-frequency clonotypes matched to each donor's FACS-determined naive share, without sorting.

Material for sequencing was blood. The chain was built from TRBV4-1 and TRBJ1-5, and TRBD1 matches 9 of the central bases. This TCR derives from a boy aged 5-17 years in good health. The CDR3 reads CASSQVTGGDQPQHF. The nucleotide sequence is given as TGCGCCAGCAGCCAAGTAACAGGGGGCGACCAGCCCCAGCATTTT.